This TCR beta chain was identified in a study of blood T cell repertoires in COVID-19. Study background: The United States, Italy and Spain provided the acute and convalescent COVID-19 samples. The cDNA or gDNA used as material had been derived from T cells, B-cell-depleted T cells, or PBMCs.

In the original workflow: Quantification of nucleated cells was approximated via reference gene primer amplification. Data came from immunoSEQ multiplex PCR; TCRdb stores just in-frame clones and leaves some out. V and J calls and clone size are given by that table; D and trimming were obtained from the DNA. The table records around 130,000 clones, approximately 88% of them present only once. The germline V gene has CDR1 SGHDT and CDR2 YYEEEE. V lost 5 bases, J lost 1 base, and 9 bases lay in between. There are 13 residues in the CDR3. The material sequenced was peripheral blood. This TCR was sampled from a man between 65 and 79 years old with active COVID-19. The rearrangement links TRBV5-6 to TRBJ1-2; D is uncertain. CDR3 sequence: CASREAINYGYTF. In DNA form, the CDR3 reads TGTGCCAGCAGAGAGGCTATTAACTATGGCTACACCTTC.